The clone carrying this TCR beta chain was found a few times. At least 7 million PBMCs were isolated per sample. Looked up from germline, CDR1 is SGHRS and CDR2 is YFSETQ. V was shortened by 4 bases and J by 2 bases, with 11 bases between the two germline ends. The CDR3 loop spans 14 amino acids. This record belongs to a study of blood T cells in healthy people across ages. Next came a second PCR, run for about 6 to 12 cycles, which used a sample-barcoded 5' primer along with a J-beta primer mix. Each CDR3 protein is one row after TCRdb ran MiXCR on the 5' RACE reads. The repertoire includes around 1,800,000 distinct CDR3 sequences, about two fifths of them detected once, and under 25% sits in the top ten.

This chain uses TRBV5-1 with TRBJ2-3, with D possibly matching TRBD1 (5 bases). The receptor comes from a human donor in good health. Input material: blood. CDR3: CASSGLQVTDTQYF. The CDR3 nucleotides read TGCGCCAGCAGCGGCCTACAGGTCACAGATACGCAGTATTTT.